This TCR beta chain emerged from a study of T cell repertoires in cytomegalovirus infection. As for the study in general: An indication of both CMV infection and matching HLA type came from public TCR beta signatures.

Using its own MiXCR run on the reads, TCRdb lists one record per CDR3 protein. Here the sample spans fewer than 1,000,000 distinct CDR3 sequences, around 32% being singletons. Study-wide results and limits: Carriage of CMV together with the relevant HLA was identifiable through cumulative public TCR beta family frequency. Dominating the ex vivo response were HLA-C-restricted CMV-specific TCR beta clonotypes.

V was trimmed by 6 bases and J by 7 bases, leaving 16 bases between them. The CDR3 has 14 residues. Note on this clonotype: Its cognate antigen is unknown.

Source: cultured CD8+ T cells from PBMCs, taken from culture after CMV antigen stimulation. The source is a human donor in good health (CMV status not recorded). Some clones in this sample may be carry-over from other donors' samples. The V and J genes are TRBV12-3 or TRBV12-4 and TRBJ1-3; no definite D call. The CDR3 protein is CASSTGMTANTIYF. CDR3 nucleotide sequence: TGTGCCAGCAGCACCGGTATGACTGCGAACACCATATATTTT.